The 25 T cell receptor beta chains below all came from one sample that was sequenced in a study of blood T cell repertoires in COVID-19. This table comes from immunoSEQ multiplex PCR, and its TCRdb copy is limited to in-frame clones, with some not included. The sample includes tens of thousands of clones, roughly 87% seen only once; the top ten take 3% to 4.5%. Sample: peripheral blood. Every receptor here comes from a man in his forties with COVID-19, enrolled during active disease.

The sample holds one count of this clone. The CDR3, as DNA: TGTGCCAGCAGCGCTAGACAGGGTGCAAACACCATATATTTT. Translating it yields CASSARQGANTIYF. The rearrangement links TRBV9 to TRBJ1-3, with 7 positions matching TRBD1. The V gene's germline CDR1 is SGDLS and CDR2 YYNGEE. Unmatched junction bases numbered 6, after V lost 3 bases and J lost 6 bases. The CDR3 covers 14 residues.

V usage is TRBV9 and J usage is TRBJ2-5; 11 bases agree with TRBD2. The CDR3 has 17 amino acids. The ends lost 0 bases at V and 6 bases at J; junction bases unmatched: 10. CDR1 is SGDLS, CDR2 YYNGEE, per germline. The CDR3 loop reads CASSVAPIAGGDKTQYF. Written as DNA, the CDR3 is TGTGCCAGCAGCGTAGCCCCTATAGCGGGGGGGGACAAGACCCAGTACTTC.

The V gene is TRBV19, the J gene TRBJ2-6; 10 bases map to TRBD1. V trimming: 10 bases; J trimming: 0 bases; junction bases outside the gene matches: 9. CDR3 length equals 17 residues. Germline V lookup: CDR1 LNHDA, CDR2 SQIVND (reference sequence). The CDR3 spells CATRTGGFSSGANVLTF. The CDR3 DNA reads as TGTGCCACTAGGACAGGGGGATTTTCCTCTGGGGCCAACGTCCTGACTTTC.

The chain has TRBV18 and TRBJ1-3; unclear D gene. The V and J ends lost 0 bases and 1 base respectively, with 10 bases between them. CDR1 KGHSH and CDR2 LQKENI come from the germline V gene. The CDR3 runs 16 residues. CDR3 coding DNA: TGTGCCAGCTCACCACCCAGTCTCTTGTCTGGAAACACCATATATTTT. Protein sequence: CASSPPSLLSGNTIYF.

The rearrangement links TRBV24-1 to TRBJ1-5; a possible D gene is TRBD1 (6 bases). The CDR3 spans 17 residues. Germline V gene lookup returns CDR1 KGHDR and CDR2 SFDVKD. Trimming took off 1 base at V and 4 bases at J, with 16 bases between the two ends. The CDR3 region is CATSDFLSGTPNQPQHF. Written as DNA, the CDR3 is TGTGCCACCAGTGATTTCTTGTCCGGGACACCTAATCAGCCCCAGCATTTT.

The chain has TRBV21-1 and TRBJ1-1; the D call of TRBD1 is as the table states it, not checked on the DNA. TRBV21-1 is a listed pseudogene. This CDR3 region has 15 residues. The CDR3 DNA reads TGTGCCAGCAGCACACCGGACAGGGGAGGCACTGAAGCTTTCTTT. Amino acids: CASSTPDRGGTEAFF.

The chain employs TRBV10-3 and TRBJ2-7; possible D gene TRBD2, 6 bases. CDR1 and CDR2 (germline): ENHRY, SYGVKD. The germline V and J ends were trimmed by 4 bases and 1 base, with 17 bases remaining between them. There are 16 residues in the CDR3. In DNA form, the CDR3 reads TGTGCCATCAGTGCCCCTGGGGCGCGGGATTCCTACGAGCAGTACTTC. This sequence encodes CAISAPGARDSYEQYF.

This clone was counted a few times. The chain is built from TRBV5-6 and TRBJ2-6; 10 nucleotides agree with TRBD1. V trimming: 4 bases; J trimming: 3 bases; junction bases outside the gene matches: 10. This CDR3 comprises 18 residues. The germline V gene has CDR1 SGHDT and CDR2 YYEEEE. The chain's CDR3 is CASSPLGGQGIGANVLTF. CDR3 nucleotides: TGTGCCAGCAGCCCCCTGGGGGGACAGGGGATTGGGGCCAACGTCCTGACTTTC.

The V call is TRBV28, the J call TRBJ2-6, with TRBD1 matching 10 bases. This CDR3 has 19 residues. Trimming removed 5 bases from V and 2 bases from J; junction bases left unmatched: 12. CDR1 and CDR2 from the germline V gene are MDHEN and SYDVKM. This CDR3 is CASSRTGTGVRTGANVLTF. In nucleotides, the CDR3 is TGTGCCAGCAGTCGTACCGGGACAGGGGTGCGGACTGGGGCCAACGTCCTGACTTTC.

The V gene is TRBV7-9, the J gene TRBJ2-3; D may be TRBD1 (6 bases). The germline V and J ends were trimmed by 5 bases and 3 bases, with 15 bases remaining between them. CDR1 is SEHNR and CDR2 is FQNEAQ in the germline V gene (reference sequence). This CDR3 is built from 15 residues. The CDR3 reads CASSLDGTQTDTQYF. CDR3 coding DNA: TGTGCCAGCAGCCTAGACGGGACACAGACAGATACGCAGTATTTT.

The chain is built from TRBV11-2 and TRBJ2-1; 9 bases map to TRBD2. The CDR3 sequence is 17 residues long. V lost 0 bases and J lost 4; bases outside the gene matches: 7. CDR1 SGHAT and CDR2 FQNNGV come from the germline V gene. The CDR3 nucleotides are TGTGCCAGCAGCTTAGACCTTGCGGGGGGGCCTTACAATGAGCAGTTCTTC. Amino acids: CASSLDLAGGPYNEQFF.

This sequence joins TRBV28 and TRBJ1-1, with D perhaps TRBD1 (6 bases). Germline V gives CDR1 MDHEN, CDR2 SYDVKM. CDR3 length: 13 amino acids. The V end was cut by 6 bases, the J end by 4 bases, with 12 bases between. CDR3 sequence: CASRDPRGTEAFF. CDR3 sequence (DNA): TGTGCCAGCAGAGATCCCAGGGGCACTGAAGCTTTCTTT.

V and J are TRBV7-3 and TRBJ2-1; D ambiguous. The length of the CDR3 is 13 residues. Germline assignment: CDR1 SGHTA and CDR2 FQGTGA. The V gene lost 4 bases and the J gene lost 2 bases, with 6 bases spanning the gap. In DNA form, the CDR3 reads TGTGCCAGCAGCTCCGACACCTACAATGAGCAGTTCTTC. It yields the protein CASSSDTYNEQFF. Supplemented by reference TRBV7-3 and TRBJ2-1, the full variable domain reads GAGVSQTPSNKVTEKGKYVELRCDPISGHTALYWYRQSLGQGPEFLIYFQGTGAADDSGLPNDRFFAVRPEGSVSTLKIQRTERGDSAVYLCASSSDTYNEQFFGPGTRLTVL.

The J gene is TRBJ1-5, the V gene TRBV2; 7 bases match TRBD1. Germline-derived CDR1 and CDR2 are SNHLY and FYNNEI. The CDR3 has 15 residues. With V trimmed by 6 bases and J by 6 bases, 11 bases remained unmatched. The CDR3 loop is CASSQDTGVGQPQHF. The CDR3 DNA reads as TGTGCCAGCAGCCAGGACACAGGGGTAGGTCAGCCCCAGCATTTT.

J is TRBJ2-5 and V is TRBV9; possibly TRBD1 for D (5 bases). The germline CDR1 and CDR2 sequences are SGDLS and YYNGEE. V gave up 1 base and J gave up 0 bases, with 10 bases separating them. The CDR3 contains 15 residues. The CDR3 here is CASSVLDTNQETQYF. In DNA, the CDR3 is TGTGCCAGCAGCGTATTGGACACCAACCAAGAGACCCAGTACTTC.

The chain has TRBV30 and TRBJ2-5; a weak D match, TRBD2 (6 bases). The V gene lost 8 bases and the J gene lost 8 bases, with 18 bases spanning the gap. The CDR3 spans 12 residues. Per the germline V gene, CDR1 is GTSNPN and CDR2 is SVGIG (reference sequence). CDR3 amino acids: CALAGGSGTQYF. The CDR3 DNA follows: TGTGCCCTTGCCGGAGGGAGCGGCACCCAGTACTTC.

V and J are TRBV11-3 and TRBJ2-7, with 10 bases identical to TRBD2. Germline loops: CDR1 SGHNT, CDR2 YENEEA. V shed 8 bases, J shed 0 bases, and the junction held 22 bases outside the gene matches. The CDR3 totals 20 residues. The DNA of the CDR3 is TGTGCCAGCCGATCCGCCCCCGGGACTAGCGCCGATCGCACCTCCTACGAGCAGTACTTC. The encoded protein is CASRSAPGTSADRTSYEQYF.

The chain recombines TRBV5-1 with TRBJ1-4; TRBD1 aligns across 8 bases. The CDR3 is made up of 15 amino acids. Looked up from germline, CDR1 is SGHRS and CDR2 is YFSETQ. V shed 0 bases and J 8 bases; nucleotides not matched to a gene: 6. The CDR3 DNA follows: TGCGCCAGCAGCTTGGAGACAGGGGTAGGGGAAAAACTGTTTTTT. It translates to CASSLETGVGEKLFF.

CDR3 in DNA: TGTGCCAGCACTACCCGCAACACAGATACGCAGTATTTT. Translated, it gives CASTTRNTDTQYF. This chain links TRBV6-4 with TRBJ2-3; D unclear. The CDR3 spans 13 residues. V was shortened by 7 bases and J by 2 bases, with 10 bases between the two germline ends. Germline CDR1 and CDR2: MRHNA and SNTAGT.

V is TRBV21-1 and J is TRBJ2-2; the D call TRBD2 from the table was never checked on the DNA. TRBV21-1 is a listed pseudogene. This CDR3 comprises 14 residues. The CDR3 protein is CASSKAHRAGELFF. The CDR3 bases are TGTGCCAGCAGCAAAGCGCATCGCGCCGGGGAGCTGTTTTTT.

The chain has TRBV14 and TRBJ2-1; 9 nucleotides match TRBD1. After removal of 3 bases from V and 9 bases from J, the junction contained 9 bases not matched to a gene. CDR3 length: 15 residues. Germline CDR1 SGHDN, CDR2 FVKESK. The CDR3 DNA sequence: TGTGCCAGCAGCCAGAAAACGGGACAGGGAGGTGAGCAGTTCTTC. Translated, it gives CASSQKTGQGGEQFF.

The rearrangement links TRBV5-1 to TRBJ1-4, with 8 bases aligning to TRBD1. V lost 4 bases to trimming and J lost 8 bases; unmatched junction nucleotides: 7. The germline V gene has CDR1 SGHRS and CDR2 YFSETQ. CDR3 length: 14 residues. DNA for the CDR3: TGCGCCAGCAGCCTCCAGGGGGCAGGCGAAAAACTGTTTTTT. This encodes CASSLQGAGEKLFF.

This clone has only one observation. V is TRBV7-2 and J is TRBJ1-5, with 8 nucleotides matching TRBD1. CDR1 is SGHTA, CDR2 FQGNSA, per germline. This CDR3 is built from 15 residues. V lost 5 bases and J lost 4; bases outside the gene matches: 7. For the CDR3, the DNA is TGTGCCAGCAGCCCCGGACAGGGCAAGAATCAGCCCCAGCATTTT. It is translated as CASSPGQGKNQPQHF. The full variable domain, in which reference TRBV7-2 and TRBJ1-5 provide the parts outside the CDR3, is GAGVSQSPSNKVTEKGKDVELRCDPISGHTALYWYRQSLGQGLEFLIYFQGNSAPDKSGLPSDRFSAERTGGSVSTLTIQRTQQEDSAVYLCASSPGQGKNQPQHFGDGTRLSIL.

This CDR3 reads CASSHPGQPYEQYF. CDR3 DNA sequence: TGTGCCAGCAGCCACCCAGGACAGCCCTACGAGCAGTACTTC. The V and J genes are TRBV14 and TRBJ2-7; D might be TRBD1 (6 bases). This CDR3 has 14 residues. Germline V gene sequence: CDR1 SGHDN, CDR2 FVKESK. Between the trimmed V and J ends, which lost 3 bases and 2 bases, there was a span of 11 bases.

The DNA of the CDR3 is TGCGCCAGCAGCCAAGATAGAAGGAACACTGAAGCTTTCTTT. Its translation is CASSQDRRNTEAFF. This rearrangement joins TRBV4-1 to TRBJ1-1, with unresolved D. The germline gives CDR1 MGHRA, CDR2 YSYEKL. CDR3 length equals 14 residues. V was trimmed by 0 bases and J by 1 base, leaving 6 bases between them.